This note documents a single T cell receptor (beta chain) sequence. The sample originates from a study of blood T cell repertoires in COVID-19. Across the study: Collection of acute and convalescent COVID-19 samples took place in the United States, Italy and Spain. Nucleic acid was either cDNA or gDNA, and it came from T cells, B-cell-depleted T cells, or PBMCs.

With 6 bases removed from V and 5 bases from J, the gap between germline ends came to 11 bases. The CDR3 is made up of 13 amino acids. How the authors handled the data: How many nucleated cells were present was estimated from reference gene primer amplification. Data came from immunoSEQ multiplex PCR; TCRdb stores just in-frame clones and leaves some out. The V and J calls and clone size come from that table; D and trimming were worked out from the DNA. In the table there are under 300,000 clones, 70% to 90% of which are singletons. Source material: peripheral blood. This clonotype was obtained from an older woman with acute or convalescent COVID-19. The chain couples TRBV12-3 or TRBV12-4 to TRBJ1-5; D unresolved. This CDR3 reads CASRKSTDQPQHF. CDR3 coding DNA: TGTGCCAGCAGAAAGAGTACCGATCAGCCCCAGCATTTT.